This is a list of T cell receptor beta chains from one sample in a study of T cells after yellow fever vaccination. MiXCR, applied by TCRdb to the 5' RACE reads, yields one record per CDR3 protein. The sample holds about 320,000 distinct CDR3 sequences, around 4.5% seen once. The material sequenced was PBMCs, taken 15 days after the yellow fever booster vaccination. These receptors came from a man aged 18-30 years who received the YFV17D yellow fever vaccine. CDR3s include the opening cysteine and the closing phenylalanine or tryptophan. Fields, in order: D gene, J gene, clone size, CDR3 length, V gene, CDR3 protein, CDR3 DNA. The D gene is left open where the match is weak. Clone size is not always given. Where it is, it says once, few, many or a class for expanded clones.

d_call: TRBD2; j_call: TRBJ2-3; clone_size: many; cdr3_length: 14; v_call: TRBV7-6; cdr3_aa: CASSSLARTDTQYF; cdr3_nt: TGTGCCAGCAGCTCACTAGCGAGGACAGATACGCAGTATTTT
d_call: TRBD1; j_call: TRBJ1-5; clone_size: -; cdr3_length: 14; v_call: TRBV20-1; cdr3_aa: CSATTGGAGQPQHF; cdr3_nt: TGCAGTGCTACCACAGGGGGCGCGGGTCAGCCCCAGCATTTT
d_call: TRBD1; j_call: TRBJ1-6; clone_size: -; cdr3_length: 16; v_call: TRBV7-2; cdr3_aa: CASSLTGGAYNSPLHF; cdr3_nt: TGTGCCAGCAGCCTAACAGGGGGCGCATATAATTCACCCCTCCACTTT
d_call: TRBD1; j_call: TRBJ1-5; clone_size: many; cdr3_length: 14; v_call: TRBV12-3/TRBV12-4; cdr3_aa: CASSLTGGGQPQHF; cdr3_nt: TGTGCCAGCAGCCTGACAGGGGGCGGTCAGCCCCAGCATTTT
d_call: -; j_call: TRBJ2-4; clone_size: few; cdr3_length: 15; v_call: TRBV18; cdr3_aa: CASSPNGAEGGIQYF; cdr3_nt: TGTGCCAGCTCACCTAATGGGGCCGAAGGGGGCATTCAGTACTTC
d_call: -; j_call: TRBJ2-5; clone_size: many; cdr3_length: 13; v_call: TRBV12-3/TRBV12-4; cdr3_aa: CASSFEGPETQYF; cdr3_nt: TGTGCCAGCAGTTTCGAGGGGCCGGAGACCCAGTACTTC
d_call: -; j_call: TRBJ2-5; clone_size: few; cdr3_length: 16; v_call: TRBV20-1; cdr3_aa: CSASSGGDSSGETQYF; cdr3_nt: TGCAGTGCTAGTAGTGGCGGTGACTCGTCTGGGGAGACCCAGTACTTC
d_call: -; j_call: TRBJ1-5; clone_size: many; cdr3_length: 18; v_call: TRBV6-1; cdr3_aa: CASSEGGASLYSNQPQHF; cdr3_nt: TGTGCCAGCAGTGAAGGGGGCGCGTCCCTCTATAGCAATCAGCCCCAGCATTTT
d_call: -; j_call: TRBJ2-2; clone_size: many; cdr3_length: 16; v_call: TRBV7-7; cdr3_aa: CASSPRGAHLTGELFF; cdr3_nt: TGTGCCAGCAGCCCCCGCGGAGCCCACCTCACCGGGGAGCTGTTTTTT
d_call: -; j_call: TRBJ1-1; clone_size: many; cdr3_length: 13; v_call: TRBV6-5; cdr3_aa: CASSYTENTEAFF; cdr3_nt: TGTGCCAGCAGTTACACAGAAAACACTGAAGCTTTCTTT
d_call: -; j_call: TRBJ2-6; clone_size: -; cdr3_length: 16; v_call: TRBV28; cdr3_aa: CASSKRGADGANVLTF; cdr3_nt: TGTGCCAGCAGCAAACGGGGGGCTGATGGGGCCAACGTCCTGACTTTC
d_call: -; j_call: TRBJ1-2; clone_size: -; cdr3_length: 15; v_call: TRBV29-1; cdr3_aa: CSAHHAGGANYGYTF; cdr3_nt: TGCAGCGCCCACCACGCGGGGGGGGCTAACTATGGCTACACCTTC
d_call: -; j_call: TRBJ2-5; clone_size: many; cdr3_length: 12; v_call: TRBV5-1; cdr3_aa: CASSQSEETQYF; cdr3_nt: TGCGCCAGCAGCCAAAGTGAGGAGACCCAGTACTTC
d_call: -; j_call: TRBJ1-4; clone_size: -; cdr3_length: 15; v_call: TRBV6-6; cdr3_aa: CASSYRGSSTEKLFF; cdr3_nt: TGTGCCAGCAGTTACCGAGGGAGTTCAACTGAAAAACTGTTTTTT
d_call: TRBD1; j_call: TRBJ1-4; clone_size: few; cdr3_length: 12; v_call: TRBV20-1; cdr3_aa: CSAPAGQATLFF; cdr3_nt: TGCAGTGCTCCGGCCGGACAGGCAACCCTGTTTTTT
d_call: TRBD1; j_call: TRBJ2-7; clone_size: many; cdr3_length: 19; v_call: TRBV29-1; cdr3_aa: CSVVGDRDRGSLGPYEQYF; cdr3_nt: TGCAGCGTTGTAGGCGACCGGGACAGGGGTAGCCTGGGGCCTTACGAGCAGTACTTC
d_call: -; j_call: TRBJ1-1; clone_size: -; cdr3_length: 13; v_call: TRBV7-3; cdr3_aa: CASSLMSATEAFF; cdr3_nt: TGTGCCAGCAGCTTAATGTCGGCCACTGAAGCTTTCTTT
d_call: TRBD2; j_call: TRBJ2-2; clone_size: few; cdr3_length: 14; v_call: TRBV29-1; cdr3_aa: CSASGGPITGELFF; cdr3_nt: TGCAGCGCCAGCGGGGGGCCCATCACCGGGGAGCTGTTTTTT
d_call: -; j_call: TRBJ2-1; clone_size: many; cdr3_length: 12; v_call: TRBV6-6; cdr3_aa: CASSPGLNEQFF; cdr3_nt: TGTGCCAGCAGCCCCGGGCTTAATGAGCAGTTCTTC
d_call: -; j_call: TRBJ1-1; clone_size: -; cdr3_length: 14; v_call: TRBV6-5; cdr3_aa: CASSYTPANTEAFF; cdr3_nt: TGTGCCAGCAGTTACACTCCTGCGAACACTGAAGCTTTCTTT
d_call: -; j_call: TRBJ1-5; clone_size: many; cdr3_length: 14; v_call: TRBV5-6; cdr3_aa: CASSLDRVWQPQHF; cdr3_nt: TGTGCCAGCAGCTTGGACAGGGTATGGCAGCCCCAGCATTTT
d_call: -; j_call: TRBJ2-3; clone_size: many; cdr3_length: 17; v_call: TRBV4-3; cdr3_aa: CASSQDWSTGSTDTQYF; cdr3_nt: TGCGCCAGCAGCCAAGATTGGTCGACAGGCAGCACAGATACGCAGTATTTT
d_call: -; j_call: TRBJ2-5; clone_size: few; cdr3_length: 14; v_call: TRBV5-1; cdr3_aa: CASSLEGPGETQYF; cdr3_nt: TGCGCCAGCAGCTTGGAAGGACCGGGGGAGACCCAGTACTTC
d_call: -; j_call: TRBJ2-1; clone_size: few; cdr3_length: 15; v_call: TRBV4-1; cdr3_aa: CASSLPYADGNEQFF; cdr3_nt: TGCGCCAGCAGCCTTCCTTACGCTGATGGGAATGAGCAGTTCTTC
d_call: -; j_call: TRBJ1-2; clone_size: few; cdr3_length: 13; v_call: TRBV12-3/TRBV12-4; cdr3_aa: CASTPTQDYGYTF; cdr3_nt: TGTGCCAGCACCCCGACACAAGACTATGGCTACACCTTC
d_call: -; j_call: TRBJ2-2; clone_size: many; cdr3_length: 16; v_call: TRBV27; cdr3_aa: CASSLGLGKGTGELFF; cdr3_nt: TGTGCCAGCAGTTTAGGCTTGGGAAAGGGAACCGGGGAGCTGTTTTTT
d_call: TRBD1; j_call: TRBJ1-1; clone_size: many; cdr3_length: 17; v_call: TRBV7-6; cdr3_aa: CASSLGWRGPVNTEAFF; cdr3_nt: TGTGCCAGCAGCTTAGGGTGGAGGGGGCCGGTGAACACTGAAGCTTTCTTT
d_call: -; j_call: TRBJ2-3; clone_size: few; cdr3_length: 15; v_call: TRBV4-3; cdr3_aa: CASSQTPWSTDTQYF; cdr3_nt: TGCGCCAGCAGCCAAACCCCTTGGAGCACAGATACGCAGTATTTT
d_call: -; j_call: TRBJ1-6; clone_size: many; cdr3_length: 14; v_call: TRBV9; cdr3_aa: CASSTGTVGSPLHF; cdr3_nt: TGTGCCAGCAGCACCGGGACGGTGGGTTCACCCCTCCACTTT
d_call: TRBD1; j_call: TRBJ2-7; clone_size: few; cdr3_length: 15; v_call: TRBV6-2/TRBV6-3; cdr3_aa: CASSQPDRGTYEQYF; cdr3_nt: TGTGCCAGCAGCCAACCCGACAGGGGAACCTACGAGCAGTACTTC
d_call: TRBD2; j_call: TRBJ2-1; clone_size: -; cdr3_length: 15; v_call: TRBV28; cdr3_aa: CASRAGTRRVGEQFF; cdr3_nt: TGTGCCAGCAGAGCCGGGACTAGAAGGGTAGGTGAGCAGTTCTTC
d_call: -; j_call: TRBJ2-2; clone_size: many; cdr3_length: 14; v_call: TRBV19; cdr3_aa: CASSIVSSTGELFF; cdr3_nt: TGTGCCAGTAGTATAGTCTCGAGCACCGGGGAGCTGTTTTTT
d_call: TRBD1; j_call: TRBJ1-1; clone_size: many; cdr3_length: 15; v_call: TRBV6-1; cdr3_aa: CASSFWTGRNTEAFF; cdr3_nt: TGTGCCAGCAGTTTCTGGACAGGACGGAACACTGAAGCTTTCTTT
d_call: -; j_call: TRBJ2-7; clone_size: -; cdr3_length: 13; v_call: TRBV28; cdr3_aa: CASSGWGTNEQYF; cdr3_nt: TGTGCCAGCTCGGGGTGGGGTACAAACGAGCAGTACTTC
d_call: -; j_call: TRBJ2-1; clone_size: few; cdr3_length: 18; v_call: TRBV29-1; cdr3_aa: CSVEMVWRRQGPYNEQFF; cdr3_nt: TGCAGCGTTGAAATGGTCTGGAGAAGGCAGGGGCCCTACAATGAGCAGTTCTTC
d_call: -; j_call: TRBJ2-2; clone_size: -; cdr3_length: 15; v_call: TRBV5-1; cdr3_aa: CASRRTLRDTGELFF; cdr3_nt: TGCGCCAGCAGGCGGACACTCCGGGACACCGGGGAGCTGTTTTTT
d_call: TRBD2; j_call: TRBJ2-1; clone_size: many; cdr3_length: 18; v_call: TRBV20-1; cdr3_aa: CSARVGLAGGSSYNEQFF; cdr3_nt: TGCAGTGCTAGAGTTGGACTAGCGGGGGGGAGCTCCTACAATGAGCAGTTCTTC
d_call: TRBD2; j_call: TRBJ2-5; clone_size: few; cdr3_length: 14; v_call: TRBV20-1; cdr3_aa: CSAILQAGRETQYF; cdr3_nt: TGCAGTGCTATTCTACAAGCGGGGAGAGAGACCCAGTACTTC
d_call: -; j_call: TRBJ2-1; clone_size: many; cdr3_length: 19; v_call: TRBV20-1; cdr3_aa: CSARVIPLTGRMSYNEQFF; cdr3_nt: TGCAGTGCTAGAGTCATCCCCTTGACGGGGCGCATGTCCTACAATGAGCAGTTCTTC
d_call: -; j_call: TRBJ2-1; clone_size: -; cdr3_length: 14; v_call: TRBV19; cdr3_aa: CASSMTQGYNEQFF; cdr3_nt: TGTGCCAGTAGTATGACGCAAGGGTACAATGAGCAGTTCTTC
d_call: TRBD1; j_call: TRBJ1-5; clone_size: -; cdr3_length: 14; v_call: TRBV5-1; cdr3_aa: CASRATGADQPQHF; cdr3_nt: TGCGCCAGCAGGGCAACAGGGGCAGATCAGCCCCAGCATTTT
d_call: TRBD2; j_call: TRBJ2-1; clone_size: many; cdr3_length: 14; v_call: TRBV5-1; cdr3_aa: CASGGGSLSDEQFF; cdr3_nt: TGCGCCAGCGGCGGGGGGTCCCTATCAGATGAGCAGTTCTTC
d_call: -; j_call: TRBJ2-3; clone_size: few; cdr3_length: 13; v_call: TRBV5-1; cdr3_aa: CASSRDRPDTQYF; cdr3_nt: TGCGCCAGCAGCCGCGACAGACCAGATACGCAGTATTTT
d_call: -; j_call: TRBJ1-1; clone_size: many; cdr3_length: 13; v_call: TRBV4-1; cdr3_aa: CASSQDGGTEAFF; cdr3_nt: TGCGCCAGCAGCCAAGATGGAGGGACTGAAGCTTTCTTT
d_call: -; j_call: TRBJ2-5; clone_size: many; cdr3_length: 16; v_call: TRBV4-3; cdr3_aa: CASSQDRWGSGETQYF; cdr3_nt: TGCGCCAGCAGCCAAGATCGATGGGGCAGCGGAGAGACCCAGTACTTC
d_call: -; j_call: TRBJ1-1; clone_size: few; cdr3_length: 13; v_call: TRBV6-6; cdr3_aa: CASSYTALTEAFF; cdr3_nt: TGTGCCAGCAGTTACACAGCCTTGACTGAAGCTTTCTTT
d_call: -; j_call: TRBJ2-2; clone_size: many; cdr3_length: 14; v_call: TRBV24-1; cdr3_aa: CATSARENTGELFF; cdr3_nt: TGTGCCACCAGTGCCCGTGAGAACACCGGGGAGCTGTTTTTT
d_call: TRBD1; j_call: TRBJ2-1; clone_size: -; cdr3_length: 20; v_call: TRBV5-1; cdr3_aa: CASSPGTGGGTLWSYNEQFF; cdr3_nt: TGCGCCAGCAGCCCCGGGACAGGGGGAGGTACTCTTTGGTCCTACAATGAGCAGTTCTTC
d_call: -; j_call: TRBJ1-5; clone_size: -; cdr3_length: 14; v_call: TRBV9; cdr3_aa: CASSGLRARGPQHF; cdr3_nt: TGTGCCAGCAGCGGGCTTAGGGCTCGGGGGCCCCAGCATTTT
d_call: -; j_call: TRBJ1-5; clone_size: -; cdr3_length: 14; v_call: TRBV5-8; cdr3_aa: CASSFGGVRQPQHF; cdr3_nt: TGTGCCAGCAGCTTTGGGGGGGTCCGACAGCCCCAGCATTTT
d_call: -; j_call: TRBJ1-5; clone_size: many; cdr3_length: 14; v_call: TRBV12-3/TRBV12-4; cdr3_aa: CASSFRVGGQPQHF; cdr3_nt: TGTGCCAGCAGTTTCAGGGTGGGAGGACAGCCCCAGCATTTT
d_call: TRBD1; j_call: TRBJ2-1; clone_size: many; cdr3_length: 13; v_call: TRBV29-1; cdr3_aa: CSVEGTGYNEQFF; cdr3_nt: TGCAGCGTTGAAGGGACAGGCTACAATGAGCAGTTCTTC
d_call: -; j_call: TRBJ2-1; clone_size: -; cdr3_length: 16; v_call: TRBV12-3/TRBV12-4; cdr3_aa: CASSLGWWRVANEQFF; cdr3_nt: TGTGCCAGCAGTTTAGGTTGGTGGCGGGTCGCCAATGAGCAGTTCTTC
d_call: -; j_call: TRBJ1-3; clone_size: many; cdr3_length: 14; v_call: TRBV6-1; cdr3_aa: CASSEEEGVNTIYF; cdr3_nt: TGTGCCAGCAGTGAAGAGGAGGGGGTAAACACCATATATTTT
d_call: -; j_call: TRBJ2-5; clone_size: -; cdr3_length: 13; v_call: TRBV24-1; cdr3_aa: CATPGREQETQYF; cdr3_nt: TGTGCCACCCCCGGACGGGAACAAGAGACCCAGTACTTC
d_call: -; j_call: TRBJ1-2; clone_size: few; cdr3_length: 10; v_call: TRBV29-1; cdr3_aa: CSVDSYGYTF; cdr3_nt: TGCAGCGTTGACTCCTATGGCTACACCTTC
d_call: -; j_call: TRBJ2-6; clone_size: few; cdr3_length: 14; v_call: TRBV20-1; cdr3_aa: CSATGHSGANVLTF; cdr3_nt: TGCAGTGCTACGGGTCACTCTGGGGCCAACGTCCTGACTTTC